The clone carrying this TCR beta chain came up a few times. Different DNA sequences within this sample yield the same CDR3. The entry originates in a study of memory CD8 T cells in hepatitis C reinfection. Across the study: After reinfection, a couple of primary-infection resolvers became chronically infected. Pre-reinfection sampling occurred 55 to 20 weeks ahead of detected reinfection.

The time point here: pre-reinfection, 55 to 20 weeks before reinfection detection. Sorted cells were sequenced directly ex vivo without any in vitro expansion. The Montreal HEPCO cohort supplied donors who inject drugs. At all three reinfection time points, viable CD3+ CD8+ CD45RO- cells from a couple of donors served as controls. Method: immunoSEQ multiplex PCR; TCRdb's copy keeps in-frame clones and lacks some. The sample contains approximately 50,000 clones, about 90% of which appear only once. The material sequenced was naive CD8+ T cells sorted from blood. This clonotype originated in a man aged 18 to 29 with hepatitis C virus infection.

The CDR3 DNA follows: TGTGCCAGCAGTTACTCCGCAGGTAGCAATCAGCCCCAGCATTTT. Translating it yields CASSYSAGSNQPQHF. The chain recombines TRBV6-5 with TRBJ1-5; the D is unclear. Trimming removed 0 bases at V and 0 bases at J, with 6 bases between. The germline V gene encodes CDR1 MNHEY and CDR2 SVGAGI. The CDR3 has 15 amino acids.